The 9 T cell receptor beta chains listed next were all sequenced from one sample in a study of OX40 agonist ivuxolimab in advanced cancers. Sequencing used immunoSEQ multiplex PCR; TCRdb keeps in-frame clones, though not all of them. This table has 50,000 or so clones, over 80% appearing once. Sequencing used CD4+ or CD8+ T cells sorted from blood, obtained in a trial of the OX40 agonist ivuxolimab. The receptors come from an adult with an advanced solid tumor such as melanoma, head and neck, liver or kidney cancer.

J is TRBJ2-7 and V is TRBV5-1; 15 nucleotides match TRBD2. This CDR3 region has 17 residues. Germline loops: CDR1 SGHRS, CDR2 YFSETQ. J lost 5 bases, V lost 3 bases, and 9 bases had no gene match. In nucleotides, the CDR3 is TGCGCCAGCAGCTCCGGGACTAGCGGGAGGATGAACAACGAGCAGTACTTC. It encodes CASSSGTSGRMNNEQYF.

This chain connects TRBV15 to TRBJ1-5, with D maybe TRBD1 (5 bases). V lost 0 bases and J 11 bases, leaving 11 bases between the germline ends. The CDR3 length is 13 residues. CDR1 is LNHNV, CDR2 YYDKDF, per germline (reference sequence). The CDR3 nucleotides are TGTGCCACCAGCAGAGATTGGGAGGACACCCAGCATTTT. It is translated as CATSRDWEDTQHF.

The chain joins TRBV28 to TRBJ2-3; TRBD1 is a possible D gene (7 bases). Germline assignment: CDR1 MDHEN and CDR2 SYDVKM. Trimming removed 4 bases from V and 4 bases from J, with 15 bases in between. There are 15 residues in the CDR3. CDR3 sequence: CASSSATGRPDTQYF. The CDR3, as DNA: TGTGCCAGCAGTTCCGCGACAGGGAGGCCAGATACGCAGTATTTT.

The DNA for the CDR3 is TGCAGTGCCCCGGAGCAAAACATTCAGTACTTC. Translation gives CSAPEQNIQYF. The gene calls are TRBV20-1 and TRBJ2-4; unclear D gene. The CDR3 runs 11 residues. Germline CDR1 reads DFQATT; CDR2 reads SNEGSKA (reference sequence). Between the trimmed V and J ends, which lost 6 bases and 5 bases, there was a span of 8 bases.

Of note for this clone: Other DNA sequences in the sample encode the same CDR3. J is TRBJ2-1 and V is TRBV9; possibly TRBD2 for D (7 bases). CDR3 size: 16 residues. Germline V gene lookup returns CDR1 SGDLS and CDR2 YYNGEE. The V end was cut by 4 bases, the J end by 4 bases, with 18 bases between. CDR3 residues: CASSSGGPSPYNEQFF. CDR3 nucleotides: TGTGCCAGCAGCTCCGGGGGGCCGTCGCCTTACAATGAGCAGTTCTTC.

V and J are TRBV7-2 and TRBJ2-3; D gene unclear. Germline V gene lookup returns CDR1 SGHTA and CDR2 FQGNSA. The ends were cut back, 2 bases at V and 0 bases at J, with 12 bases in the middle. This CDR3 region has 16 residues. The CDR3 region is CASSLLVVGSTDTQYF. The CDR3 coding sequence is TGTGCCAGCAGCTTACTGGTTGTTGGGAGCACAGATACGCAGTATTTT.

V usage is TRBV7-3 and J usage is TRBJ1-2; a possible D gene is TRBD1 (5 bases). CDR3 size: 13 residues. In germline, CDR1 is SGHTA, CDR2 FQGTGA. V lost 2 bases to trimming and J lost 5 bases, with 9 bases between them. The CDR3: CASSLDSRYGYTF. Written as DNA, the CDR3 is TGTGCCAGCAGCTTAGACAGTCGATATGGCTACACCTTC.

The chain has TRBV9 and TRBJ2-5; 8 positions match TRBD1. Germline V gives CDR1 SGDLS, CDR2 YYNGEE. The CDR3 runs 15 residues. Trimming at V came to 3 bases and at J to 3 bases, leaving 7 bases not matched to a gene. CDR3 region: CASSAWDRREETQYF. CDR3 nucleotide sequence: TGTGCCAGCAGCGCCTGGGACAGGAGGGAAGAGACCCAGTACTTC.

This chain joins TRBV6-6 and TRBJ2-4; D may be TRBD1 or TRBD2 (5 bases each). The CDR3 sequence is 15 residues long. With 6 bases removed from V and 6 bases from J, the gap between germline ends came to 18 bases. CDR1 is MNHNY and CDR2 is SVGAGI in the germline V gene (reference sequence). Here the CDR3 DNA reads TGTGCCAGCAGCCCCACAGGAGCGGTTCTAAACATTCAGTACTTC. It translates to CASSPTGAVLNIQYF.